The T cell receptor (beta chain) under discussion was sequenced for a study of cytomegalovirus exposure and HLA in healthy donors. A few counts support this clone. Its antigen is currently unknown. Findings and limits, study-wide: In a later analysis, TCR association rates varied by HLA locus: DRB1 most, HLA-C fewest.

The PCR made use of 60 Vbeta and 13 Jbeta primers. The method was immunoSEQ multiplex PCR; TCRdb's version includes in-frame clones alone and lacks a portion of them. Counted here are roughly 190,000 clones, roughly 82% occurring once; the ten biggest clones make up 2% to 3%. The CDR3 runs 14 residues. Between the trimmed V and J ends, which lost 2 bases and 4 bases, there was a span of 9 bases. CDR1 and CDR2 from the germline V gene are SGHRS and YFSETQ. Sample: PBMCs. The J gene is TRBJ1-4, the V gene TRBV5-1; weak D call: TRBD1 (6 bases). This TCR was sampled from a woman between 50 and 59 years old in good health and CMV-seropositive. In DNA, the CDR3 is TGCGCCAGCAGCTTCTTACAGGGTAATGAAAAACTGTTTTTT. Amino acids: CASSFLQGNEKLFF.